This TCR beta chain was sequenced for a study of cytomegalovirus exposure and HLA in healthy donors. The PCR employed 60 Vbeta primers together with 13 Jbeta primers. TCRdb keeps only in-frame clones here, not all; method: immunoSEQ multiplex PCR. There are more than 100,000 clones in the sample; 65% to 85% occur only once, and approximately 0.24% lies in the top ten. V trimming: 4 bases; J trimming: 0 bases; junction bases outside the gene matches: 16. Germline V gene lookup returns CDR1 SGHNT and CDR2 YYREEE (reference sequence). CDR3 length: 19 amino acids. This clone was counted only a few times. The TCR comes from a man aged 45-65 years in good health and CMV-seronegative. The J gene is TRBJ2-3, the V gene TRBV5-4, with 8 bases that match TRBD2. Sequencing input: PBMCs. CDR3 bases: TGTGCCAGCAGCCCCCCAGGCACTAGCGGTTGGGGGAGCACAGATACGCAGTATTTT. Its translation is CASSPPGTSGWGSTDTQYF.